Each of the 15 T cell receptor beta chains below was sequenced from the same sample in a study of OX40 agonist ivuxolimab in advanced cancers. TCRdb keeps only in-frame clones here, not all; method: immunoSEQ multiplex PCR. The sample includes 60,000 or so clones, 89% of them seen just once. Material: CD4+ or CD8+ T cells sorted from blood, obtained in a trial of the OX40 agonist ivuxolimab. Receptors were obtained from an adult with an advanced solid tumor such as melanoma, head and neck, liver or kidney cancer.

The chain employs TRBV5-1 and TRBJ2-1; no reliable D call. Deletions cut 2 bases from V and 8 bases from J, with 11 bases between. Per the germline V gene, CDR1 is SGHRS and CDR2 is YFSETQ. This CDR3 is 13 amino acids long. This CDR3 is CASSFYVSDEQFF. In nucleotides, the CDR3 is TGCGCCAGCAGCTTCTACGTGTCCGATGAGCAGTTCTTC.

This sequence joins TRBV5-1 and TRBJ1-1; D not resolved. The CDR3 is made up of 13 amino acids. CDR1 and CDR2 (germline): SGHRS, YFSETQ. Trimming cost V 2 bases and J 1 base, with 6 bases left between them. As DNA, the CDR3 is TGCGCCAGCAGCTTTACATCGAACACTGAAGCTTTCTTT. It is translated as CASSFTSNTEAFF. The variable domain in full, with the rest retrieved from reference TRBV5-1 and TRBJ1-1, is KAGVTQTPRYLIKTRGQQVTLSCSPISGHRSVSWYQQTPGQGLQFLFEYFSETQRNKGNFPGRFSGRQFSNSRSEMNVSTLELGDSALYLCASSFTSNTEAFFGQGTRLTVV.

V usage is TRBV27 and J usage is TRBJ1-5; TRBD1 agrees at 12 bases. CDR3 size: 16 residues. Looked up from germline, CDR1 is MNHEY and CDR2 is SMNVEV (reference sequence). Losses at the gene ends were 3 bases for V and 7 bases for J; bases not matched to a gene: 7. The CDR3 nucleotides are TGTGCCAGCAGTTTTGCGCCGGGACAGGGGGCCCAGCCCCAGCATTTT. Translated, it gives CASSFAPGQGAQPQHF.

The chain employs TRBV30 and TRBJ2-7; a weak D match, TRBD2 (5 bases). CDR1 is GTSNPN, CDR2 SVGIG, per germline (reference sequence). V was shortened by 5 bases and J by 1 base, with 12 bases between the two germline ends. The CDR3 contains 13 residues. The CDR3 region is CAWSGLTSYEQYF. The DNA for the CDR3 is TGTGCCTGGTCAGGACTTACTTCCTACGAGCAGTACTTC.

This chain uses TRBV27 with TRBJ2-5; 14 nucleotides agree with TRBD2. With the DNA end fitting TRBJ2-7 better, the J assignment may be wrong. CDR1 is MNHEY and CDR2 is SMNVEV in the germline V gene (reference sequence). This CDR3 has 18 residues. CDR3 sequence (DNA): TGTGCCAGCAGGGGAGGATTGAGACTAGCGGGAGGGGGCTACGAGCAGTACTTC. Its protein product is CASRGGLRLAGGGYEQYF.

The V and J genes are TRBV7-6 and TRBJ1-1, with D perhaps TRBD1 (5 bases). CDR1 is SGHVS and CDR2 is FNYEAQ in the germline V gene. V was pared by 5 bases and J by 1 base, with 8 bases between. The CDR3 contains 13 residues. The CDR3 spells CASSQGWNTEAFF. CDR3 nucleotides: TGTGCCAGCAGCCAGGGATGGAACACTGAAGCTTTCTTT.

This chain connects TRBV27 to TRBJ2-7; no definite D call. This CDR3 contains 12 residues. The V and J ends lost 6 bases and 6 bases respectively, with 12 bases between them. The V gene's germline CDR1 is MNHEY and CDR2 SMNVEV (reference sequence). CDR3 in DNA: TGTGCCAGCAGCAGAGACGCCTCCGAGCAGTACTTC. Residues: CASSRDASEQYF.

The chain has TRBV11-1 and TRBJ2-5; the D gene is possibly TRBD2 (5 bases). The CDR3 runs 14 residues. In germline, CDR1 is SGHAT, CDR2 FQDESV (reference sequence). Trimming removed 5 bases from V and 4 bases from J, with 14 bases in between. In DNA, the CDR3 is TGTGCCAGCAGCACCCGTCATGGGAGAGAGACCCAGTACTTC. Translated, it gives CASSTRHGRETQYF.

The CDR3 protein is CASSLEFPRGDPYEQYF. The CDR3 DNA sequence: TGTGCCAGCAGCTTAGAGTTTCCCAGGGGTGACCCCTACGAGCAGTACTTC. The chain joins TRBV11-2 to TRBJ2-7, with TRBD1 as a possible D gene (6 bases). Trimming removed 0 bases from V and 2 bases from J, with 17 bases in between. CDR1 and CDR2 (germline): SGHAT, FQNNGV. This CDR3 has 17 residues. Full variable domain (remainder filled in from reference TRBV11-2 and TRBJ2-7): EAGVAQSPRYKIIEKRQSVAFWCNPISGHATLYWYQQILGQGPKLLIQFQNNGVVDDSQLPKDRFSAERLKGVDSTLKIQPAKLEDSAVYLCASSLEFPRGDPYEQYFGPGTRLTVT.

The chain joins TRBV2 to TRBJ1-1; TRBD1 aligns across 7 bases. Losses at the gene ends were 6 bases for V and 2 bases for J; bases not matched to a gene: 6. Looked up from germline, CDR1 is SNHLY and CDR2 is FYNNEI. The CDR3 extends over 14 amino acids. This CDR3 reads CASRVRGGNTEAFF. The CDR3 DNA is TGTGCCAGCAGAGTCAGGGGGGGCAACACTGAAGCTTTCTTT.

J is TRBJ1-5 and V is TRBV2; D gene uncertain. V lost 2 bases to trimming and J lost 5 bases, with 10 bases between them. This CDR3 contains 14 residues. Germline lookup yields CDR1 SNHLY and CDR2 FYNNEI. The CDR3 is CASSENGLDQPQHF. The CDR3 coding sequence is TGTGCCAGCAGTGAAAACGGGTTGGATCAGCCCCAGCATTTT.

The genes are TRBV10-1 and TRBJ2-5; D not certain. The CDR3 has 13 residues. CDR1 is WNHNN, CDR2 SYGVQD, per germline (reference sequence). Between the trimmed V and J ends, which lost 4 bases and 2 bases, there was a span of 8 bases. The CDR3 reads CASSADGQETQYF. CDR3 bases: TGCGCCAGCAGTGCCGACGGTCAAGAGACCCAGTACTTC.

This CDR3 reads CASSLLSGLNEKLFF. Written as DNA, the CDR3 is TGTGCCAGCAGCCTTTTATCGGGACTAAATGAAAAACTGTTTTTT. This chain connects TRBV28 to TRBJ1-4; possible D gene TRBD1, 5 bases. Trimming pared 6 bases from V and 5 bases from J, leaving 16 bases between. Looked up from germline, CDR1 is MDHEN and CDR2 is SYDVKM. This CDR3 is 15 amino acids long.

This clone showed up just once. The chain has TRBV7-6 and TRBJ2-7, with 7 bases identical to TRBD2. This CDR3 contains 14 residues. V shed 1 base and J 5 bases; nucleotides not matched to a gene: 5. Germline V lookup: CDR1 SGHVS, CDR2 FNYEAQ. CDR3 sequence (DNA): TGTGCCAGCAGCTTAGAGCGGGATAGGAACGAGCAGTACTTC. Translation: CASSLERDRNEQYF. Complete variable domain (other parts from reference TRBV7-6 and TRBJ2-7): GAGVSQSPRYKVTKRGQDVALRCDPISGHVSLYWYRQALGQGPEFLTYFNYEAQQDKSGLPNDRFSAERPEGSISTLTIQRTEQRDSAMYRCASSLERDRNEQYFGPGTRLTVT.

This clone was counted a single time. The gene calls are TRBV27 and TRBJ2-1; perhaps D is TRBD1 or TRBD2 (5 bases each). There are 14 residues in the CDR3. The germline CDR1 and CDR2 sequences are MNHEY and SMNVEV (reference sequence). Trimming removed 2 bases at V and 2 bases at J, with 7 bases between. The CDR3 DNA reads TGTGCCAGCAGTTTAGGGGACGCCTACAATGAGCAGTTCTTC. It codes for CASSLGDAYNEQFF.